The entry below describes one T cell receptor beta chain. This sample is drawn from a study of blood T cell repertoires in COVID-19. Libraries were prepared by immunoSEQ multiplex PCR; TCRdb keeps only in-frame clonotypes and omits some of them. The data hold approximately 220,000 clones, with 81% observed a single time. Trimming left V 3 bases short and J 3 bases short, with 8 bases between. CDR3 size: 13 residues. CDR1 is WNHNN, CDR2 SYGVQD, per germline (reference sequence). The chain links TRBV10-1 to TRBJ1-2; possible D gene TRBD1, 5 bases. The source is a woman over 75 with acute or convalescent COVID-19. The sample was peripheral blood. The CDR3 sequence is CASSDRVDYGYTF. In DNA, the CDR3 is TGCGCCAGCAGTGACAGGGTGGACTATGGCTACACCTTC.